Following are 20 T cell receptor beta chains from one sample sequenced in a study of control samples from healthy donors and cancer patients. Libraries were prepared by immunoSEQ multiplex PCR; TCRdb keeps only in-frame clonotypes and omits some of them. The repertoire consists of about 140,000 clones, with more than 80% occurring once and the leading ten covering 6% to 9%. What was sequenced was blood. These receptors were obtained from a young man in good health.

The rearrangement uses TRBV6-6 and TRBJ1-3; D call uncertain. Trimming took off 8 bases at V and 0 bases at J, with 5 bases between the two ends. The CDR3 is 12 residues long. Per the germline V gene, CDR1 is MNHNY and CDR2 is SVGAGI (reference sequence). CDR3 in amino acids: CASPYSGNTIYF. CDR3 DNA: TGTGCCAGCCCCTACTCTGGAAACACCATATATTTT.

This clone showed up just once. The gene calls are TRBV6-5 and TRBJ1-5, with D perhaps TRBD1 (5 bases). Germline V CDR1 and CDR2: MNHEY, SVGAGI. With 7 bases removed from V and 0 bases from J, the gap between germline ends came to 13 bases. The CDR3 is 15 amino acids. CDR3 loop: CASTPLGGSNQPQHF. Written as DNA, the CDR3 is TGTGCCAGCACTCCCTTGGGGGGTAGCAATCAGCCCCAGCATTTT.

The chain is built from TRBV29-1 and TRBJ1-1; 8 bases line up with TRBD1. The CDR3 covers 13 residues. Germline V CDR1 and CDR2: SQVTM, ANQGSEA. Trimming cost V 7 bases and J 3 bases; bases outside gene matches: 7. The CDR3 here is CSDQGAQDTEAFF. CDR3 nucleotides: TGCAGCGATCAGGGGGCTCAGGACACTGAAGCTTTCTTT.

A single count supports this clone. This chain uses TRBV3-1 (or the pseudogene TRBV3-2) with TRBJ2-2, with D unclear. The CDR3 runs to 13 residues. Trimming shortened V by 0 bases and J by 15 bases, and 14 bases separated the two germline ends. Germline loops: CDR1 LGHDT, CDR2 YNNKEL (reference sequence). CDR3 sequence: CASSQDVSPNVFF. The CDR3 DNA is TGTGCCAGCAGCCAAGATGTCAGTCCCAACGTGTTTTTT.

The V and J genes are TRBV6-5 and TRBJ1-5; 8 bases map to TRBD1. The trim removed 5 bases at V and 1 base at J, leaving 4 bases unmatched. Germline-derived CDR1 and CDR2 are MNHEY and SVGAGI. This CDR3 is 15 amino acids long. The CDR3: CASSPGGISNQPQHF. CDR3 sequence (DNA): TGTGCCAGCAGTCCAGGGGGCATAAGCAATCAGCCCCAGCATTTT.

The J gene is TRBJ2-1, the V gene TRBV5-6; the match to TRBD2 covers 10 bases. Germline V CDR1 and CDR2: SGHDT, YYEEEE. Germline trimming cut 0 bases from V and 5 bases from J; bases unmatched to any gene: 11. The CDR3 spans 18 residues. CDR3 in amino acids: CASSLATSGPLFDNEQFF. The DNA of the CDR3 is TGTGCCAGCAGCTTGGCGACTAGCGGGCCCCTGTTCGACAATGAGCAGTTCTTC.

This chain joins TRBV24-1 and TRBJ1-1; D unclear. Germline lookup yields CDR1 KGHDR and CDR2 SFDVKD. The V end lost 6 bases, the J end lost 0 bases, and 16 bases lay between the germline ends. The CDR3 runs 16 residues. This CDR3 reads CATSPYGRNMNTEAFF. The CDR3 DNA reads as TGTGCCACCAGTCCGTACGGACGGAACATGAACACTGAAGCTTTCTTT.

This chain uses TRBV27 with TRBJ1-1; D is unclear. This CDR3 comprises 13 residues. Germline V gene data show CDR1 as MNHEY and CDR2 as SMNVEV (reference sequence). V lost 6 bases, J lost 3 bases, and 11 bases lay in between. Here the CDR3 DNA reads TGTGCCAGCAGGCGGTTTGAGGACACTGAAGCTTTCTTT. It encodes CASRRFEDTEAFF.

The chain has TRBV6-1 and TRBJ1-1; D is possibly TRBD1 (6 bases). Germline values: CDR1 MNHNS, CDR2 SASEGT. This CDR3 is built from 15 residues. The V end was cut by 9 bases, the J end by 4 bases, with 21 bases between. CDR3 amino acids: CASSFPRGVGTEAFF. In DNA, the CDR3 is TGTGCCAGTTCCTTTCCCAGGGGCGTGGGCACTGAAGCTTTCTTT.

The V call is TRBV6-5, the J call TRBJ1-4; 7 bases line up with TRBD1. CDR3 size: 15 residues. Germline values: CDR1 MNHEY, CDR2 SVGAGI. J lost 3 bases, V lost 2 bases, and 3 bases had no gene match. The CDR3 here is CASSYQTGSNEKLFF. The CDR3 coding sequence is TGTGCCAGCAGTTACCAGACAGGGTCTAATGAAAAACTGTTTTTT.

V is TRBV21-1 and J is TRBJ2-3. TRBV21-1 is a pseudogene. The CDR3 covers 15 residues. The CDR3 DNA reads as TGTGCCCGCTTTGGACGGATCCTTTTCACAGATACGCAGTATTTT. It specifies CARFGRILFTDTQYF.

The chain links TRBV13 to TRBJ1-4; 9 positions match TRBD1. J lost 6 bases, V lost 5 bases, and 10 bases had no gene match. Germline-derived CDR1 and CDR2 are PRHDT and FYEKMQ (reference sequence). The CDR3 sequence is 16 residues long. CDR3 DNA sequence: TGTGCCAGCAGCACCACCACAGGGGGCGGGGATGAAAAACTGTTTTTT. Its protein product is CASSTTTGGGDEKLFF.

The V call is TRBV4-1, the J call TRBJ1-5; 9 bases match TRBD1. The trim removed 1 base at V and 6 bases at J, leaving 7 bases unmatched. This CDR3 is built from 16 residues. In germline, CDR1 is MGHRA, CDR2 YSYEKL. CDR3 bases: TGCGCCAGCAGCCAAGCTGGACAGGGGTACAGTCAGCCCCAGCATTTT. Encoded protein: CASSQAGQGYSQPQHF.

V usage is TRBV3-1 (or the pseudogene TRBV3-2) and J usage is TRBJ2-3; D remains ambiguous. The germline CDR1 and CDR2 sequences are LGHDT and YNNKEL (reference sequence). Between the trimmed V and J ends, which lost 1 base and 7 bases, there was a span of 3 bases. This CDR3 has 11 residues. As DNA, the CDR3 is TGTGCCAGCAGCCAAGGTTATACGCAGTATTTT. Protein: CASSQGYTQYF.

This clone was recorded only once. CDR3 protein: CASRGLDYEQYF. DNA for the CDR3: TGTGCCAGCAGGGGGCTTGACTACGAGCAGTACTTC. V is TRBV28 and J is TRBJ2-7, with D maybe TRBD1 (5 bases). Trimming took 6 bases from V and 3 from J, leaving 9 bases between them. The germline V gene encodes CDR1 MDHEN and CDR2 SYDVKM. The CDR3 is made up of 12 amino acids.

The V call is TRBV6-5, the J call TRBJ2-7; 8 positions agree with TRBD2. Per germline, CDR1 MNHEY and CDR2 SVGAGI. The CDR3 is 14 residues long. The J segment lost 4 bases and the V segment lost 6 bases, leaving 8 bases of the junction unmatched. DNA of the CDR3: TGTGCCAGCAGAACTCGGGGGGGCATATACGAGCAGTACTTC. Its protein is CASRTRGGIYEQYF.

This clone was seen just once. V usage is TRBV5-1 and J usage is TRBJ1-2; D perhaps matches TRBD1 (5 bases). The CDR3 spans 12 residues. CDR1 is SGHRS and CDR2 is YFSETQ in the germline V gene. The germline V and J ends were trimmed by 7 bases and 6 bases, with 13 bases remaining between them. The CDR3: CASAESGHGYTF. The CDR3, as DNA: TGCGCCAGCGCAGAGTCGGGGCATGGCTACACCTTC.

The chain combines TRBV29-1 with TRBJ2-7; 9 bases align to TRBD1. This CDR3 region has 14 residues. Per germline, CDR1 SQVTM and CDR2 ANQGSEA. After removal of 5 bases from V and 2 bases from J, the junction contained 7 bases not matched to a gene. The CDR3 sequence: CSVLTRDRAYEQYF. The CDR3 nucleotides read TGCAGCGTTTTAACCCGGGACAGGGCCTACGAGCAGTACTTC.

The CDR3 here is CAISDISPDFGSPLHF. The CDR3 region has the DNA TGTGCCATCAGTGATATCTCCCCGGACTTCGGTTCACCCCTCCACTTT. The chain recombines TRBV10-3 with TRBJ1-6; D unresolved. The CDR3 has 16 residues. V was trimmed by 3 bases and J by 9 bases, leaving 18 bases between them. Looked up from germline, CDR1 is ENHRY and CDR2 is SYGVKD.

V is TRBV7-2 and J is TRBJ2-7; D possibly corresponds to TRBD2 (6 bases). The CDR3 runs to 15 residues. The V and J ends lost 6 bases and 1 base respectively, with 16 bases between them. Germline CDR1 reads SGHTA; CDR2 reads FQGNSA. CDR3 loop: CASRGGEGSSYEQYF. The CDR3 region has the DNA TGTGCCAGCAGGGGGGGTGAGGGCAGTTCCTACGAGCAGTACTTC.